This T cell receptor (beta chain) was found in a study of molecular identifiers for immune sequencing clone quantification. Study context: In replicates, the authors split RNA from around 20,000 or 100,000 naive CD8 cells five ways and sequenced four. Whole-study findings and limits: Under 1% of molecules in naive cells, but over 99% of effector molecules, belonged to clones above 20 RNA copies.

Naive CD8 T cells were picked out by sorting for CD8+CD4-CCR7+CD45RA+. It was with previously described methods and listed TCR primers that bulk TCR libraries were made. Using its own MiXCR run on the PCR reads, TCRdb lists one record per CDR3 protein. The sample includes hundreds of thousands of distinct CDR3 sequences, over 20% seen only once; the top ten take over 0.7%. Points on this clonotype: Its specificity is unknown.

Germline CDR1 DFQATT, CDR2 SNEGSKA (reference sequence). This CDR3 region has 11 residues. The ends were cut back, 1 base at V and 5 bases at J, with 4 bases in the middle. The source material was naive CD8+ T cells from blood, with Jurkat cell RNA spiked in. Noted subset: FACS-sorted CD8+CD4-CCR7+CD45RA+ naive T cells. The genes are TRBV20-1 and TRBJ2-3; D is uncertain. This sequence originates from a human donor in good health. Some libraries in this study had Jurkat cell RNA spiked in. The CDR3 nucleotides read TGCAGTGCTAGAGGTGTAGATACGCAGTATTTT. Amino acid sequence: CSARGVDTQYF.